This T cell receptor (beta chain) is from a study of blood T cell repertoires in COVID-19. Measured with immunoSEQ multiplex PCR; TCRdb has only the in-frame clones, and not every one. The table includes 70,000 to 75,000 clones, approximately 80% detected once. Sample: peripheral blood. This TCR was recovered from a man between 65 and 85 years old with acute or convalescent COVID-19.

This CDR3 reads CSVEDETPSQETQYF. The CDR3, as DNA: TGCAGCGTTGAAGATGAAACGCCTAGCCAAGAGACCCAGTACTTC. The genes are TRBV29-1 and TRBJ2-5; D remains unclear. CDR1 is SQVTM and CDR2 is ANQGSEA in the germline V gene. V shed 0 bases and J shed 1 base, with 12 bases lying between them. The CDR3 covers 15 residues.